This TCR beta chain was identified in a study of regulatory dendritic cells for organ transplantation. Study-wide background: LPS was added to dendritic cell cultures on day 6.

This clone was seen only once. Antigen: not known. Sorted subsets were CFSE-labeled and cultured four to six days with allogeneic dendritic cells. V lost 0 bases to trimming and J lost 0 bases, with 7 bases between them. Germline assignment: CDR1 MRHNA and CDR2 SNTAGT. The length of the CDR3 is 15 residues. This table comes from immunoSEQ multiplex PCR, and its TCRdb copy is limited to in-frame clones, with some not included. The sample has about 4,000 clones; approximately 74% are singletons. The TCR comes from a human donor in good health. The rearrangement links TRBV6-4 to TRBJ2-3; D gene ambiguous. The sequencing sample was made of memory CD8+ T cells from blood cultured with dendritic cells. Subset meaning: CD45RO+ memory T cells. This chain's CDR3 is CASSDSYGSTDTQYF. The CDR3 bases are TGTGCCAGCAGTGACTCTTACGGTAGCACAGATACGCAGTATTTT.